This T cell receptor (beta chain) was found in a study of shared clonotypes between healthy human individuals. Looking at the study overall: The people who gave samples were a couple of women and three men aged 18 to 49.

Clones were read by immunoSEQ multiplex PCR, and TCRdb kept only the in-frame ones, dropping some. The sample holds just over 2,000,000 clones, about 95% seen once. Germline V lookup: CDR1 SGHVS, CDR2 FQNEAQ. The CDR3 sequence is 14 residues long. V was cut by 6 bases and J by 10 bases, with 22 bases left in between. Study-wide findings and caveats: Blood was the sole source, and tissue repertoires probably differ. Non-shared clonotypes had lower generation probabilities than those shared by all four donors. Across subsets, estimated richness was generally greater for naive than for memory populations.

Concerning this clone itself: Its matching antigen is unknown.

Selected positively for CCR7 and CD45RO-negative, naive CD8 cells excluded terminally differentiated effector memory CD45RA+ cells. Input material: naive CD8+ T cells sorted from blood. The rearrangement joins TRBV7-8 to TRBJ2-7; perhaps D is TRBD1 or TRBD2 (5 bases each). The sequence was collected from a man aged 18 to 29 in good health. CDR3 nucleotides: TGTGCCAGCAGTCGATCCGATGGGACCCCACGACAGTACTTC. Residues: CASSRSDGTPRQYF.